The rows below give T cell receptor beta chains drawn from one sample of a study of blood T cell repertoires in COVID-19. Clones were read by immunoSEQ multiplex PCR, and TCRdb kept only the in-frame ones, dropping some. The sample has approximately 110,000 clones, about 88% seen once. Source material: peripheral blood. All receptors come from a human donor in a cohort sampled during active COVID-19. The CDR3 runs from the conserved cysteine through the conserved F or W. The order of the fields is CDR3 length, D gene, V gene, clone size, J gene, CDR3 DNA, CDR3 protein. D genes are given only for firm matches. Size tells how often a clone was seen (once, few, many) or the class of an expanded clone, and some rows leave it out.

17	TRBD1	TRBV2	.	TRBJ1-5	TGTGCCAGTTCCGGGACAGGGGGCTCGTGGGGCAATCAGCCCCAGCATTTT	CASSGTGGSWGNQPQHF
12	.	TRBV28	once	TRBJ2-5	TGTGCCACATCGACAGCTCAAGAGACCCAGTACTTC	CATSTAQETQYF
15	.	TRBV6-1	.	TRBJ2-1	TGTGCCAGCAGTGAAGTGGCAGAAACCTACAATGAGCAGTTCTTC	CASSEVAETYNEQFF
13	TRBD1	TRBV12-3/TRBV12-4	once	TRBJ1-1	TGTGCCAGCAGTCCGGGACAGGGCACTGAAGCTTTCTTT	CASSPGQGTEAFF
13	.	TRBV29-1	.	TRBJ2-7	TGCAGCGTTGTTCGGATCCTAGGGGCCGAGCAGTACTTC	CSVVRILGAEQYF
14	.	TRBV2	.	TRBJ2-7	TGTGCCAGCACCGAGAGTAGGGGCCCCTACGAGCAGTACTTC	CASTESRGPYEQYF
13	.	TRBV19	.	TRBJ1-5	TGTGCCAGTCGCGGGGCACCTATAAGGGCCCAGCATTTT	CASRGAPIRAQHF
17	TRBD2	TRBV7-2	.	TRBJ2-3	TGTGCCAGCAGCTCACTTCTAGCGGGGGGGCCCGGTGATACGCAGTATTTT	CASSSLLAGGPGDTQYF
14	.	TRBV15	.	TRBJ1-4	TGTGCCACCAGCAGAGATCCCCAGGGAGAAAAACTGTTTTTT	CATSRDPQGEKLFF
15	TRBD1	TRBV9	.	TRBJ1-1	TGTGCCAGCAGCGTAACAGGGGGATCGAACACTGAAGCTTTCTTT	CASSVTGGSNTEAFF
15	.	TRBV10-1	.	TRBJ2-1	TGCGCCAGCAGAGCTGCTAGCGTTCCCTACAATGAGCAGTTCTTC	CASRAASVPYNEQFF
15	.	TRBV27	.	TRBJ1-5	TGTGCCAGCAGGGCCGGGTCGACGGGCAATCAGCCCCAGCATTTT	CASRAGSTGNQPQHF
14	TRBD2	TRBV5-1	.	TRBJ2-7	TGCGCCAGCAGCCCCCAAGCGGGGAGCTACGAGCAGTACTTC	CASSPQAGSYEQYF
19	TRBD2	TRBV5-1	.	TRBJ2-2	TGCGCCAGCAGCCCGGCCACTAGCGGGAGAGGGTGGAACACCGGGGAGCTGTTTTTT	CASSPATSGRGWNTGELFF
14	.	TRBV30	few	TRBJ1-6	TGTGCCTGGAGATACAGGGCTGGTAATTCACCCCTCCACTTT	CAWRYRAGNSPLHF
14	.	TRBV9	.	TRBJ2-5	TGTGCCAGCAGCGACGGGAGACCCTCGGCGGACCAGTACTTC	CASSDGRPSADQYF
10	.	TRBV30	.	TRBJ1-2	TGTGCCTGGAGACAGCAGAGCTACACCTTC	CAWRQQSYTF
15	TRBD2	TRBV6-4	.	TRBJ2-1	TGTGCCAGCGGACCGCTAGCGGGAGGGATTAATGAGCAGTTCTTC	CASGPLAGGINEQFF
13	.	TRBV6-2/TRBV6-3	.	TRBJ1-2	TGTGCCAGCAGCCAGGACAGTAACTATGGCTACACCTTC	CASSQDSNYGYTF
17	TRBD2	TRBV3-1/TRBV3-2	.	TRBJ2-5	TGTGCCAGCAGCCAAGTCCGACAGAGCGGGGGACAAGAGACCCAGTACTTC	CASSQVRQSGGQETQYF
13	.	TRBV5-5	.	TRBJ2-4	TGTGCCAGCAGCTTTTCCGGGGAAAACATTCAGTACTTC	CASSFSGENIQYF
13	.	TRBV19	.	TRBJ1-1	TGTGCCAGTAGTACGGGGAAATACACTGAAGCTTTCTTT	CASSTGKYTEAFF